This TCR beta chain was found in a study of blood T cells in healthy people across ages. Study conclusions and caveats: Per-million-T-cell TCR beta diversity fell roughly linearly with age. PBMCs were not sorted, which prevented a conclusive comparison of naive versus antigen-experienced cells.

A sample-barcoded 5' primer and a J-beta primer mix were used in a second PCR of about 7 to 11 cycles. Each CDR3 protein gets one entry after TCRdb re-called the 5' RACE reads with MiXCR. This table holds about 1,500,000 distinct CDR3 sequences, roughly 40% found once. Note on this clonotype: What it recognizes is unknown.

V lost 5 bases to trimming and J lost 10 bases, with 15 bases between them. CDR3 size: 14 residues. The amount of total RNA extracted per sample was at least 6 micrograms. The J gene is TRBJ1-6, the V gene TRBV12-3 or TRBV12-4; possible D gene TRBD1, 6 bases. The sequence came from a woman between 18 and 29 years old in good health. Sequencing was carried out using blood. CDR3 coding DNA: TGTGCCAGCAGTCCGCAGGGGCGGGGATCACCCCTCCACTTT. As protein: CASSPQGRGSPLHF.